These T cell receptor beta chains were read from a single sample in a study of CD8 T cells in ankylosing spondylitis. TCRdb reprocessed the 5' RACE reads with MiXCR, giving one entry per CDR3 protein. The top ten hold 15% to 20% of the sample, which has over 700,000 distinct CDR3 sequences, around 20% seen once. The sample consisted of blood, either unsorted or a sorted T cell fraction (not recorded which). The receptors stem from a male donor with ankylosing spondylitis. The CDR3 runs from the conserved cysteine through the conserved F or W. D genes are given only for firm matches. Only some rows state a clone size, as once, few, many or a class for expanded clones.

-	TRBJ2-1	TRBV12-3/TRBV12-4	-	CASSLAPLAAGYNEQFF	TGTGCCAGCAGTTTAGCCCCTTTAGCTGCGGGGTACAATGAGCAGTTCTTC
-	TRBJ1-2	TRBV10-3	-	CAISADRNYGYTF	TGTGCCATCAGTGCTGACCGTAACTATGGCTACACCTTC
-	TRBJ2-1	TRBV12-3/TRBV12-4	-	CASSLRRLDEQFF	TGTGCCAGCAGTTTGAGGAGGCTTGATGAGCAGTTCTTC
few	TRBJ2-3	TRBV9	-	CASSPGHRTDTQYF	TGTGCCAGCAGCCCGGGGCACCGCACAGATACGCAGTATTTT
-	TRBJ1-5	TRBV2	TRBD1	CASSRGQGMGQPQHF	TGTGCCAGCAGTAGGGGACAGGGGATGGGTCAGCCCCAGCATTTT
few	TRBJ1-2	TRBV30	-	CAWSSDMGRGYTF	TGTGCCTGGAGCTCGGACATGGGGAGAGGCTACACCTTC
-	TRBJ1-1	TRBV2	-	CASSDSGTEAFF	TGTGCCAGCAGTGATTCGGGGACTGAAGCTTTCTTT
few	TRBJ2-3	TRBV3-1	-	CASSQGPGLAEKDTQYF	TGTGCCAGCAGCCAAGGGCCGGGGCTAGCAGAGAAAGATACGCAGTATTTT
many	TRBJ2-1	TRBV27	-	CASREGYNEQFF	TGTGCCAGCAGAGAGGGGTACAATGAGCAGTTCTTC
-	TRBJ2-1	TRBV3-1	TRBD2	CASSQGRGAGIYNEQFF	TGTGCCAGCAGCCAAGGGCGGGGGGCAGGTATTTACAATGAGCAGTTCTTC
few	TRBJ2-3	TRBV9	TRBD2	CASSGTLAGGTDTQYF	TGTGCCAGCAGCGGAACACTAGCGGGAGGGACAGATACGCAGTATTTT
-	TRBJ2-7	TRBV20-1	-	CSARGHHDYEQYF	TGCAGTGCCCGGGGACACCATGACTACGAGCAGTACTTC
-	TRBJ2-6	TRBV20-1	-	CSAQTGSGSGANVLTF	TGCAGTGCTCAGACAGGTTCTGGGTCTGGGGCCAACGTCCTGACTTTC
many	TRBJ2-7	TRBV5-1	-	CASSLRWERTYEQYF	TGCGCCAGCAGCTTGAGGTGGGAGCGGACCTACGAGCAGTACTTC
-	TRBJ1-5	TRBV7-9	-	CASSLIEQPQHF	TGTGCCAGCAGCTTAATTGAACAGCCCCAGCATTTT
-	TRBJ2-1	TRBV7-6	TRBD2	CASSLTYHRSLVGAGGGEQFF	TGTGCCAGCAGCTTAACCTACCACCGATCCCTCGTAGGAGCGGGGGGTGGTGAGCAGTTCTTC
-	TRBJ1-2	TRBV3-1	-	CASSPQRSLRGHYGYTF	TGTGCCAGCAGCCCCCAGAGGTCACTCAGGGGCCACTATGGCTACACCTTC
-	TRBJ2-7	TRBV6-2/TRBV6-3	-	CASLDRLRYYEQYF	TGTGCCAGCCTAGATCGGCTGAGATACTACGAGCAGTACTTC
-	TRBJ2-5	TRBV5-1	TRBD2	CASSSTLAGVETQYF	TGCGCCAGCAGCAGTACCCTAGCGGGGGTGGAGACCCAGTACTTC
few	TRBJ2-2	TRBV28	-	CASRLGTGELFF	TGTGCCAGTCGACTGGGGACCGGGGAGCTGTTTTTT
-	TRBJ2-3	TRBV24-1	-	CATSDLARDTDTQYF	TGTGCCACCAGTGATTTGGCCAGGGACACAGATACGCAGTATTTT
many	TRBJ2-2	TRBV12-3/TRBV12-4	-	CASRLASANTGELFF	TGTGCCAGCAGGTTGGCGTCCGCGAACACCGGGGAGCTGTTTTTT
once	TRBJ2-2	TRBV6-2/TRBV6-3	TRBD2	CASSYSKEAGINTGELFF	TGTGCCAGCAGTTACTCGAAGGAAGCGGGAATAAACACCGGGGAGCTGTTTTTT
-	TRBJ1-2	TRBV20-1	-	CSASRRGGGIGYTF	TGCAGTGCTAGTCGGCGGGGGGGAGGGATCGGCTACACCTTC
few	TRBJ2-7	TRBV12-3/TRBV12-4	-	CASSRPPLLTGYEQYF	TGTGCCAGCAGCCGCCCCCCCTTGTTGACAGGCTACGAGCAGTACTTC
-	TRBJ2-5	TRBV5-6	-	CASTQWGWETQYF	TGTGCCAGCACCCAATGGGGTTGGGAGACCCAGTACTTC
-	TRBJ2-3	TRBV12-3/TRBV12-4	TRBD1	CASSPPGTGVTDTQYF	TGTGCCAGCAGTCCCCCCGGGACAGGGGTCACAGATACGCAGTATTTT
-	TRBJ1-1	TRBV20-1	-	CSARVAPPGRMMPFF	TGCAGTGCTAGAGTTGCCCCTCCGGGGAGAATGATGCCTTTCTTT
-	TRBJ2-1	TRBV7-9	TRBD2	CASSLPAGVSYNEQFF	TGTGCCAGCAGCTTACCAGCGGGAGTCTCCTACAATGAGCAGTTCTTC
-	TRBJ1-3	TRBV6-1	-	CASSLTGYGDTIYF	TGTGCCAGCAGCCTTACAGGGTATGGAGACACCATATATTTT
-	TRBJ2-2	TRBV2	-	CASSVNPLTGELFF	TGTGCCAGCAGCGTCAATCCCCTCACCGGGGAGCTGTTTTTT
once	TRBJ1-2	TRBV9	-	CASSVPEDGRGRNYGYTF	TGTGCCAGCAGCGTCCCGGAGGACGGGCGCGGTAGAAACTATGGCTACACCTTC
-	TRBJ1-2	TRBV5-1	TRBD1	CASSLQGFKYGYTF	TGCGCCAGCAGCTTACAGGGGTTCAAGTATGGCTACACCTTC
-	TRBJ1-2	TRBV12-5	-	CASQQAGSRVGYTF	TGTGCTAGTCAGCAGGCAGGGAGCCGTGTTGGCTACACCTTC
-	TRBJ2-3	TRBV27	TRBD1	CASSRQGHSTDTQYF	TGTGCCAGCAGCCGACAGGGGCATAGCACAGATACGCAGTATTTT
-	TRBJ2-7	TRBV3-1	-	CASSQLTLSSYEQYF	TGTGCCAGCAGCCAACTGACTCTTAGCTCCTACGAGCAGTACTTC
-	TRBJ2-7	TRBV6-2/TRBV6-3	-	CASSYSFRIFYEQYF	TGTGCCAGCAGTTACTCGTTCAGGATCTTCTACGAGCAGTACTTC
few	TRBJ1-3	TRBV3-1	TRBD1	CASSQGGTATSGNTIYF	TGTGCCAGCAGCCAAGGAGGGACAGCTACCTCTGGAAACACCATATATTTT
many	TRBJ2-7	TRBV5-5	TRBD1	CASSLWDSSYEQYF	TGTGCCAGCAGCTTGTGGGACAGCTCCTACGAGCAGTACTTC
-	TRBJ2-3	TRBV6-5	TRBD2	CASSYAGGITDTQYF	TGTGCCAGCAGTTACGCGGGGGGGATCACAGATACGCAGTATTTT
-	TRBJ2-2	TRBV18	-	CASSREFSGELFF	TGTGCCAGCTCACGGGAATTCTCCGGGGAGCTGTTTTTT
-	TRBJ2-2	TRBV3-1	-	CASTNRVTGELFF	TGTGCCAGCACGAACAGGGTGACCGGGGAGCTGTTTTTT
few	TRBJ1-2	TRBV14	-	CASSQFRGPDYGYTF	TGTGCCAGCAGCCAATTTCGGGGGCCTGACTATGGCTACACCTTC
few	TRBJ1-2	TRBV20-1	-	CSAFLRGAYGYTF	TGCAGTGCTTTCCTCCGGGGCGCATATGGCTACACCTTC
-	TRBJ2-1	TRBV10-3	-	CAISEQVEGNEQFF	TGTGCCATCAGTGAACAGGTTGAGGGGAATGAGCAGTTCTTC
few	TRBJ1-1	TRBV12-5	-	CASGPEYTEAFF	TGTGCTAGTGGTCCGGAGTACACTGAAGCTTTCTTT
-	TRBJ1-1	TRBV5-6	-	CASSPIRGAGTEAFF	TGTGCCAGCAGCCCGATAAGGGGAGCGGGAACTGAAGCTTTCTTT
-	TRBJ1-2	TRBV11-2	-	CASSPGLRGGYTF	TGTGCCAGCAGCCCAGGGCTGCGCGGTGGCTACACCTTC
-	TRBJ1-5	TRBV12-3/TRBV12-4	TRBD1	CASSPTGANQPQHF	TGTGCCAGCAGCCCGACAGGGGCCAATCAGCCCCAGCATTTT
-	TRBJ1-1	TRBV6-2/TRBV6-3	-	CASSQLGDGRDTEAFF	TGTGCCAGCAGCCAACTTGGGGACGGGAGGGACACTGAAGCTTTCTTT
-	TRBJ1-2	TRBV18	-	CASSPRKGEVGYTF	TGTGCCAGCTCACCACGGAAGGGGGAAGTGGGCTACACCTTC
few	TRBJ1-4	TRBV25-1	-	CASSGEGKKEKLFF	TGTGCCAGCAGTGGGGAGGGTAAAAAAGAAAAACTGTTTTTT
-	TRBJ2-5	TRBV20-1	TRBD2	CSAKPIAGAGETQYF	TGCAGTGCCAAACCCATAGCGGGAGCTGGGGAGACCCAGTACTTC
-	TRBJ2-3	TRBV12-3/TRBV12-4	-	CASSLSRGGMADTQYF	TGTGCCAGCAGCCTATCCCGTGGGGGAATGGCAGATACGCAGTATTTT
many	TRBJ1-3	TRBV5-6	-	CASSWDPRSGNTIYF	TGTGCCAGCAGCTGGGACCCACGCTCTGGAAACACCATATATTTT
-	TRBJ2-7	TRBV20-1	-	CSARDPIMSSYEQYF	TGCAGTGCTAGAGATCCGATTATGAGCTCCTACGAGCAGTACTTC
many	TRBJ2-3	TRBV28	-	CASTPMGVRVGDTQYF	TGTGCCAGCACCCCAATGGGGGTCAGGGTTGGAGATACGCAGTATTTT
-	TRBJ2-2	TRBV29-1	-	CSVRSWPNELFF	TGCAGCGTTCGATCCTGGCCAAACGAGCTGTTTTTT
-	TRBJ1-5	TRBV27	TRBD1	CASMEGQGRSQPQHF	TGTGCCAGCATGGAGGGACAGGGAAGATCTCAGCCCCAGCATTTT